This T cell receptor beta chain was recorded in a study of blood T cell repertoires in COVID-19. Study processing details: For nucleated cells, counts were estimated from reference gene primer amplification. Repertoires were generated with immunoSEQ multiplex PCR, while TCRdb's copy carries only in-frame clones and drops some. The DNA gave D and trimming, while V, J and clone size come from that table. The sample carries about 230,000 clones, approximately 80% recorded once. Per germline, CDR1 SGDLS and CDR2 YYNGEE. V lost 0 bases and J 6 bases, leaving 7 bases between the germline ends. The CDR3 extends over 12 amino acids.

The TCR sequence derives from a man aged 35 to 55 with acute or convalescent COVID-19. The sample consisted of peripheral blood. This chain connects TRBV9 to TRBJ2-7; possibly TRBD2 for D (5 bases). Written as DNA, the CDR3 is TGTGCCAGCAGCGTAGGAGAGGGCGAGCAGTACTTC. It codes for CASSVGEGEQYF.